This T cell receptor beta chain was recovered during a study of T-cell memory formation after mild COVID-19 (dated by TCRdb to about 2021). Notes on the research overall: Most TCR sequence clusters were specific to one of the two donors. T-cell clones expanding and contracting after mild COVID-19 in a couple of donors were tracked by longitudinal TCRalpha and TCRbeta repertoire sequencing. Two young, previously healthy adult volunteers, one female and one male, were included in the cohort.

Overall study outcomes, separate from this receptor: Some responding clones were found in pre-infection memory, which suggests that pre-existing cross-reactive memory T cells took part in the SARS-CoV-2 response. Contracting CD4+ clones were found mainly in CM and EM memory subsets, while CD8+ clones were enriched in EMRA. SARS-CoV-2 specificity of the second-wave clones peaking on day 37 was not confirmed. Clones contracting from day 15 to 85 had balanced CD4/CD8 phenotypes, while a second wave expanding from day 15 to 37 was biased towards CD4+. The study covered only two mild cases, and larger cohorts including severe cases with pre-infection samples were considered necessary.

In the germline V gene, CDR1 corresponds to SGHTA and CDR2 to FQGNSA. The CDR3 runs 13 amino acids, cysteine and phenylalanine included. This entry keeps only the CDR3 DNA: 39 bases, framed from base 1. V is clipped by 2 bases and J by 2 bases, and the sequence between their germline boundaries is 6 bases long. The sequencer was an Illumina NovaSeq 6000. cDNA libraries for TCRalpha and TCRbeta were prepared by 5'RACE using constant-segment primers, with sample barcodes and unique molecular identifiers added. RNA was extracted from every sample with Trizol reagent. Library amplification was performed in two PCR steps, and a second sample barcode and Illumina TruSeq adapters were introduced in the second step. Sequencing of the libraries was done on an Illumina NovaSeq, producing 2 x 150 bp paired-end reads. Processing in the source paper ran as follows. Reads were demultiplexed and collapsed into UMI-guided consensus sequences with migec v1.2.7. With mixcr v2.1.11, UMI consensuses were aligned to TRA and TRB V and J templates and assembled into clonotypes. Expanded or contracted clonotypes were those called significant by both edgeR and NoisET, with noise models trained on biological replicates. edgeR calls used a false discovery rate-adjusted p below 0.01 and a log2 fold-change threshold of 1. PCA with hierarchical clustering of max-normalized trajectories of the 1000 most abundant clonotypes was used as exploratory dynamics analysis. Each responding clone was given a CD4 or CD8 phenotype based on the CD4+ and CD8+ repertoires, which had been sequenced separately. The public reads were reprocessed in TCRdb via fastp at Q25 and MiXCR, keeping in-frame beta chains. Each record represents a unique CDR3 protein, reported with the most common genes and DNA among its rows. It is TCRdb's table, rather than the study itself, that gives the V and J calls and clone size. Counted in this sample were about 200,000 distinct CDR3 sequences; around 9.1% of them appeared once. In total, the top ten clones hold 3% to 4% of the sample.

Ficoll-Paque density gradient centrifugation was used to isolate PBMCs. The table lists this clonotype with many counts. It lacks a known antigen. No quality values exist for individual bases; no much larger clone is one base distant. The sequencing sample was made of PBMCs or a T cell subset sorted from them (not recorded which). The receptor was isolated from a man between 18 and 29 years old who had mild COVID-19 (a few samples of this study predate the infection). The sample titles of this study are shuffled in the database, so cell type and time point are left out; the donor was told from shared clones. The chain employs TRBV7-2 and TRBJ2-5, with no confidently assigned D gene. The DNA sequence is as follows: TGTGCCAGCAGCTTACAAAGACAAGAGACCCAGTACTTC. Protein translation: CASSLQRQETQYF.